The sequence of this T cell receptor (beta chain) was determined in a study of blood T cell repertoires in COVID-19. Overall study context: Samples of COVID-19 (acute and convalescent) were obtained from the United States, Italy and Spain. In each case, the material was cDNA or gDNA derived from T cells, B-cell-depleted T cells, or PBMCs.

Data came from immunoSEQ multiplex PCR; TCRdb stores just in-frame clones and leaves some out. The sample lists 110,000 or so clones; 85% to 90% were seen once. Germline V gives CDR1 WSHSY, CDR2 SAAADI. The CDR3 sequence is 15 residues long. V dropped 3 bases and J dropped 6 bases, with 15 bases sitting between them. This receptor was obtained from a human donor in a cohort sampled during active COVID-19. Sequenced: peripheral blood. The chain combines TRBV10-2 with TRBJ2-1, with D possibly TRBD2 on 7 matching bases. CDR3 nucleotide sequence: TGCGCCAGCAGTGATCGGGGGGCGCAATCCAATGAGCAGTTCTTC. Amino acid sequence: CASSDRGAQSNEQFF.